This TCR beta chain was captured in a study of blood T cells in healthy people across ages. Study-wide results and caveats: Naive T cell percentage showed a strong correlation with the diversity of TCR beta. It was not possible, with unsorted PBMCs, to conclusively compare naive and antigen-experienced cells.

This clonotype was found a few times. What it binds is unknown. Using a J-beta primer mix together with a sample-barcoded 5' primer, a second PCR was run for roughly 7 to 12 cycles. TCRdb reanalysed the 5' RACE reads using MiXCR and keeps one entry per CDR3 protein. The sample contains about a million distinct CDR3 sequences, less than 45% of which appear only once. The germline V gene encodes CDR1 MNHEY and CDR2 SMNVEV (reference sequence). The germline V and J ends were trimmed by 2 bases and 0 bases, with 17 bases remaining between them. The CDR3 runs 18 residues. The sequence was collected from a man aged 18 to 35 in good health. The sequenced material came from blood. This sequence joins TRBV27 and TRBJ1-5; perhaps TRBD1 as D (5 bases). The CDR3 DNA reads as TGTGCCAGCAGTTTACGTGGGAGAAGGGGATATAGCAATCAGCCCCAGCATTTT. Translating gives CASSLRGRRGYSNQPQHF.